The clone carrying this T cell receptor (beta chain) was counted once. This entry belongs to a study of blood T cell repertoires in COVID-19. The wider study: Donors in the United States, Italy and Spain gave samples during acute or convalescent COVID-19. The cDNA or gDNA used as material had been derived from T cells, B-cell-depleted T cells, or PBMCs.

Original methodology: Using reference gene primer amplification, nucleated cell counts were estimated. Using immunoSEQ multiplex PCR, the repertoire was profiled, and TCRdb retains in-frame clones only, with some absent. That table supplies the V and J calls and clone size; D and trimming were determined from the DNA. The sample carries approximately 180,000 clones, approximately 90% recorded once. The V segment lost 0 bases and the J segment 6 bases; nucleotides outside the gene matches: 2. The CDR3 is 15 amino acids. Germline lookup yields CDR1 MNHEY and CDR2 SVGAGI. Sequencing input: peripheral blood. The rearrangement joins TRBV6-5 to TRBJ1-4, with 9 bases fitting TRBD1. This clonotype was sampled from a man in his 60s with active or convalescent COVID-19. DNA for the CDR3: TGTGCCAGCAGTTACTCGGGGACAGGGTATGAAAAACTGTTTTTT. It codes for CASSYSGTGYEKLFF.